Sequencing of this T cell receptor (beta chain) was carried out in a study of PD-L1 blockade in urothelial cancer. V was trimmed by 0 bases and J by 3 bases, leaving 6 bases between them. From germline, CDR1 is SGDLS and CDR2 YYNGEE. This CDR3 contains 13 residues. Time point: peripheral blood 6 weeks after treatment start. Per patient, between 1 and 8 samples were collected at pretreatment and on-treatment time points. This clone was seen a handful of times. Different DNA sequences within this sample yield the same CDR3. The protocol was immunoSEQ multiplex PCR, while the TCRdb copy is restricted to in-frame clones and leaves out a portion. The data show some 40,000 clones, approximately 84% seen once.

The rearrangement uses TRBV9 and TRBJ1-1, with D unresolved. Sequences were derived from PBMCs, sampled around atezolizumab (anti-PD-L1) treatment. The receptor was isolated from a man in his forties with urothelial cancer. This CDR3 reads CASSVESDTEAFF. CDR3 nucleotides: TGTGCCAGCAGCGTAGAATCGGACACTGAAGCTTTCTTT.